Each of the 21 T cell receptor beta chains below was sequenced from the same sample in a study of T cell clonotyping in hematopoietic cell transplantation. Time point specified: recipient sample about 28 days before transplant, after cytoreduction. TCRdb's copy holds only in-frame clones and misses some; the assay was immunoSEQ multiplex PCR. The sample contains roughly 30,000 clones, approximately 77% of which appear only once. The source material was peripheral blood mononuclear cells, sampled before stem cell transplant. These receptors were obtained from a man in his forties or fifties with acute myeloid leukemia. Some clones in this sample may be carry-over from other donors' samples.

The V and J genes are TRBV29-1 and TRBJ2-3; 7 bases map to TRBD1. The V gene end was trimmed by 4 bases and the J gene end by 2 bases; junction bases not matched to a gene: 9. CDR1 is SQVTM and CDR2 is ANQGSEA in the germline V gene. CDR3 length equals 15 residues. The DNA of the CDR3 is TGCAGCGTTGTTTCGGGACAGAGTTTCACAGATACGCAGTATTTT. This translates into CSVVSGQSFTDTQYF.

The rearrangement joins TRBV9 to TRBJ2-2; 12 nucleotides align to TRBD2. The CDR3 length is 15 residues. Germline loops: CDR1 SGDLS, CDR2 YYNGEE. V shed 4 bases, J shed 7 bases, and the junction held 5 bases outside the gene matches. CDR3 coding DNA: TGTGCCAGCAGCCGGACTAGCGGGACCGGCGGGGAGCTGTTTTTT. Translating gives CASSRTSGTGGELFF.

This chain links TRBV6-5 with TRBJ1-2; 7 bases fit TRBD1. The CDR3 loop spans 13 amino acids. V lost 5 bases to trimming and J lost 4 bases; unmatched junction nucleotides: 4. Germline lookup yields CDR1 MNHEY and CDR2 SVGAGI. The CDR3 nucleotides read TGTGCCAGCAGTGTACAGGGGATCTATGGCTACACCTTC. It translates to CASSVQGIYGYTF.

The chain recombines TRBV7-9 with TRBJ1-3, with D uncertain. Germline values: CDR1 SEHNR, CDR2 FQNEAQ (reference sequence). V gave up 5 bases and J gave up 0 bases, with 8 bases separating them. The CDR3 covers 14 residues. The CDR3 region is CASSPGISGNTIYF. The DNA of the CDR3 is TGTGCCAGCAGCCCGGGGATCTCTGGAAACACCATATATTTT.

Regarding this clone: Relative to the germline gene, one junction end is altered; a read error may explain this. The V call is TRBV7-7, the J call TRBJ2-2, with 8 bases identical to TRBD1. The length of the CDR3 is 15 residues. CDR1 is SSHAT, CDR2 FNYEAQ, per germline (reference sequence). CDR3 sequence (DNA): TGTGCTAGCAGCTTGACAGGGGCGAACACCGGGGAGCTGTTTTTT. Translation gives CASSLTGANTGELFF.

The rearrangement links TRBV19 to TRBJ2-5, with D maybe TRBD1 (6 bases). Germline V lookup: CDR1 LNHDA, CDR2 SQIVND (reference sequence). The V end lost 1 base, the J end lost 5 bases, and 11 bases lay between the germline ends. There are 14 residues in the CDR3. The CDR3 nucleotides read TGTGCCAGTAGTATAGCAGGGGCTTGGGAGACCCAGTACTTC. Protein sequence: CASSIAGAWETQYF.

V is TRBV7-8 and J is TRBJ1-1; D unclear. V was clipped by 2 bases and J by 1 base, with 5 bases between them. CDR1 SGHVS and CDR2 FQNEAQ come from the germline V gene. The CDR3 is 13 amino acids. CDR3 in DNA: TGTGCCAGCAGCTTACAGGAGAACACTGAAGCTTTCTTT. Translated, it gives CASSLQENTEAFF.

This chain links TRBV5-6 with TRBJ1-1, with 11 nucleotides matching TRBD1. V was clipped by 3 bases and J by 0 bases; unmatched bases: 4. This CDR3 comprises 16 residues. Germline-derived CDR1 and CDR2 are SGHDT and YYEEEE. Written as DNA, the CDR3 is TGTGCCAGCAGCTCGGACAGGGGGCCGCTGAACACTGAAGCTTTCTTT. Its translation: CASSSDRGPLNTEAFF.

CDR3 DNA: TGCGCCAGCAGCTCGTTAGCGGGGGGAAGCACAGATACGCAGTATTTT. It yields the protein CASSSLAGGSTDTQYF. The V and J genes are TRBV5-1 and TRBJ2-3; 10 bases match TRBD2. The CDR3 is 16 residues long. Unmatched junction bases numbered 4, after V lost 3 bases and J lost 0 bases. Germline V gives CDR1 SGHRS, CDR2 YFSETQ.

The gene calls are TRBV6-6 and TRBJ2-3; 10 nucleotides line up with TRBD2. Germline V gives CDR1 MNHNY, CDR2 SVGAGI (reference sequence). Trimming removed 2 bases from V and 0 bases from J; junction bases left unmatched: 2. The CDR3 runs to 16 residues. The CDR3 sequence is CASSYRGLASTDTQYF. CDR3 bases: TGTGCCAGCAGTTACCGGGGACTAGCGAGCACAGATACGCAGTATTTT.

The rearrangement links TRBV6-5 to TRBJ2-5, with D possibly being TRBD1 (6 bases). V was clipped by 0 bases and J by 2 bases, with 10 bases between them. The CDR3 spans 15 residues. Germline loops: CDR1 MNHEY, CDR2 SVGAGI. CDR3 region: CASSYSTGRQETQYF. CDR3 bases: TGTGCCAGCAGTTACTCGACAGGTCGACAAGAGACCCAGTACTTC.

For this clone: A junction boundary mismatches the germline segment, possibly from a read error. The chain has TRBV7-4 and TRBJ2-7; tentatively, D is TRBD1 or TRBD2 (5 bases each). The germline V gene has CDR1 SGHVT and CDR2 SQSDAQ. CDR3 length: 16 residues. CDR3 protein: CASSLDRDPGSYEQYF. CDR3 bases: TGTGCCAGCAGTTTAGACCGGGACCCCGGCTCCTACGAGCAGTACTTC.

Only a few counts were recorded for this clone. The genes are TRBV9 and TRBJ2-1; no clear D. Germline-derived CDR1 and CDR2 are SGDLS and YYNGEE. The V end lost 0 bases, the J end lost 6 bases, and 7 bases lay between the germline ends. The CDR3 covers 13 residues. Written as DNA, the CDR3 is TGTGCCAGCAGCGTAGTTCCTATCAATGAGCAGTTCTTC. It translates to CASSVVPINEQFF.

The CDR3 spells CASSPPALAGDDGEQYF. The CDR3 coding sequence is TGTGCCAGCAGTCCCCCCGCCCTAGCGGGGGACGATGGGGAGCAGTACTTC. The gene calls are TRBV28 and TRBJ2-7; TRBD2 matches 10 bases. V was clipped by 5 bases and J by 7 bases; unmatched bases: 17. CDR1 is MDHEN and CDR2 is SYDVKM in the germline V gene. The CDR3 sequence is 17 residues long. Together with reference TRBV28 and TRBJ2-7, the CDR3 gives the full variable domain: DVKVTQSSRYLVKRTGEKVFLECVQDMDHENMFWYRQDPGLGLRLIYFSYDVKMKEKGDIPEGYSVSREKKERFSLILESASTNQTSMYLCASSPPALAGDDGEQYFGPGTRLTVT.

This rearrangement joins TRBV6-6 to TRBJ1-1; 9 nucleotides match TRBD1. Germline V CDR1 and CDR2: MNHNY, SVGAGI (reference sequence). V was pared by 4 bases and J by 2 bases, with 2 bases of the junction left unmatched. This CDR3 has 14 amino acids. CDR3 DNA: TGTGCCAGCAGTTTGACAGGGGGAAACACTGAAGCTTTCTTT. Translated, it gives CASSLTGGNTEAFF.

This CDR3 is CASSLDSDRGTDTQYF. In nucleotides, the CDR3 is TGTGCCAGCAGCTTAGATAGCGACAGGGGTACAGATACGCAGTATTTT. The chain uses TRBV11-3 and TRBJ2-3; TRBD1 aligns across 8 bases. Germline values: CDR1 SGHNT, CDR2 YENEEA. The CDR3 loop spans 16 amino acids. Trimming at V came to 0 bases and at J to 3 bases, leaving 5 bases not matched to a gene. The full variable domain, completed using reference TRBV11-3 and TRBJ2-3, is EAGVVQSPRYKIIEKKQPVAFWCNPISGHNTLYWYLQNLGQGPELLIRYENEEAVDDSQLPKDRFSAERLKGVDSTLKIQPAELGDSAVYLCASSLDSDRGTDTQYFGPGTRLTVL.

This clone came up once. V and J are TRBV13 and TRBJ2-3, with TRBD1 matching 9 bases. Germline loops: CDR1 PRHDT, CDR2 FYEKMQ (reference sequence). This CDR3 is 14 amino acids long. The ends lost 3 bases at V and 6 bases at J; junction bases unmatched: 4. CDR3 residues: CASSFGQGLDTQYF. The CDR3 DNA sequence: TGTGCCAGCAGCTTCGGACAGGGGTTGGATACGCAGTATTTT.

The chain couples TRBV15 to TRBJ1-2, with D hard to call. The CDR3 is 12 residues long. Trimming pared 3 bases from V and 8 bases from J, leaving 10 bases between. Germline CDR1 is LNHNV and CDR2 is YYDKDF (reference sequence). The CDR3 DNA follows: TGTGCCACCAGCAGTGTAGATTGGGGCTACACCTTC. It is translated as CATSSVDWGYTF.

The chain carries TRBV2 and TRBJ2-2, with D perhaps TRBD1 or TRBD2 (6 bases each). Per germline, CDR1 SNHLY and CDR2 FYNNEI. CDR3 length equals 14 residues. V was shortened by 7 bases and J by 1 base, with 10 bases between the two germline ends. The CDR3 nucleotides are TGTGCCAGCATGGGGGGCCGGAACACCGGGGAGCTGTTTTTT. This translates into CASMGGRNTGELFF.

This chain links TRBV2 with TRBJ1-4; the D is unclear. The length of the CDR3 is 15 residues. The ends were cut back, 5 bases at V and 0 bases at J, with 10 bases in the middle. Germline V gives CDR1 SNHLY, CDR2 FYNNEI. CDR3 residues: CASSFYSSTNEKLFF. CDR3 DNA: TGTGCCAGCAGTTTTTACAGCTCAACTAATGAAAAACTGTTTTTT.

The chain employs TRBV7-8 and TRBJ2-7; 13 bases match TRBD2. CDR3 size: 15 residues. Germline V gene sequence: CDR1 SGHVS, CDR2 FQNEAQ. V trimming: 4 bases; J trimming: 6 bases; junction bases outside the gene matches: 6. Here the CDR3 reads CASSSWTSGSIEQYF. The CDR3 DNA follows: TGTGCCAGCAGCTCGTGGACTAGCGGGAGTATCGAGCAGTACTTC.